This T cell receptor beta chain appears in the sequencing data of a study of T cells in Graves' hyperthyroidism and ophthalmopathy. Study observations and caveats: The model predicted ophthalmopathy a median about 6.6 months before onset. Most thyroid-expanded clonotypes above 0.001 were also found in blood. By a 13 V-J model, ophthalmopathy was set apart from stable hyperthyroidism.

RNA transcripts gave rise to amplified TCR beta CDR3 regions. The HTBI primer set was used in a first-round RT-PCR of the TCR CDR3. TCRdb passed the multiplex PCR reads through MiXCR, listing each CDR3 protein once. The repertoire holds about 710,000 distinct CDR3 sequences, roughly 15% seen once, with approximately 8.4% in the top ten. Lactation, pregnancy, other autoimmune disease or uncontrolled infection led to exclusion of patients. This clonotype was seen more than once but under ten times. The antigen is unknown. The TCR was taken from a young man with Graves' hyperthyroidism. Sample: blood.

The CDR3 reads CASDRRETDTQYF. CDR3 coding DNA: TGTGCCAGTGACAGGAGGGAAACAGATACGCAGTATTTT. The chain links TRBV2 to TRBJ2-3; D may match TRBD1 or TRBD2 (6 bases each). V gave up 9 bases and J gave up 3 bases, with 13 bases separating them. The CDR3 runs to 13 residues. Germline V gene data show CDR1 as SNHLY and CDR2 as FYNNEI.